Presented here are 10 T cell receptor beta chains from one specimen sequenced in a study of T cell repertoires in aging, cancer and after chemotherapy. TRB rearrangements spanning V, D and J were amplified using mixed TRB-A/B primers. TCRdb independently ran MiXCR on the multiplex PCR reads; one entry per CDR3 protein. The sample includes about 960 distinct CDR3 sequences, more than 14% of them seen just once. Amplification of TCR beta used genomic DNA extracted from peripheral blood. What was sequenced was blood. The receptors were gathered from a human donor with a solid tumor.

This clonotype occurred a few times. This chain uses TRBV9 with TRBJ2-1; TRBD2 matches at 9 bases. J lost 8 bases, V lost 0 bases, and 6 bases had no gene match. The CDR3 is 15 amino acids. CDR1 and CDR2 (germline): SGDLS, YYNGEE. This chain's CDR3 is CASSVASSGMYEQFF. The CDR3, as DNA: TGTGCCAGCAGCGTAGCATCTAGCGGGATGTATGAGCAGTTCTTC.

This clonotype came up a few times. The genes are TRBV20-1 and TRBJ2-4; no firm D call. Trimming removed 3 bases at V and 0 bases at J, with 6 bases between. The CDR3 consists of 13 residues. CDR1 is DFQATT and CDR2 is SNEGSKA in the germline V gene (reference sequence). Here the CDR3 reads CSASGVAKNIQYF. The DNA for the CDR3 is TGCAGTGCTAGTGGGGTAGCCAAAAACATTCAGTACTTC.

V gene TRBV25-1 combines with J gene TRBJ1-3; D ambiguous. With 1 base removed from V and 4 bases from J, the gap between germline ends came to 8 bases. Germline assignment: CDR1 MGHDK and CDR2 SYGVNS. The CDR3 consists of 14 residues. CDR3 loop: CASSEWSAGNTIYF. In DNA, the CDR3 is TGTGCCAGCAGTGAATGGTCAGCCGGAAACACCATATATTTT.

Sample share makes this clonotype large (0.1 to 1%). The chain links TRBV5-6 to TRBJ1-1; a possible D gene is TRBD1 (5 bases). Germline CDR1 and CDR2: SGHDT and YYEEEE. The CDR3 runs 12 residues. V was shortened by 2 bases and J by 5 bases, with 7 bases between the two germline ends. The CDR3 nucleotides read TGTGCCAGCAGCTTACGGGGGACTGAAGCTTTCTTT. Residues: CASSLRGTEAFF.

This clonotype is labeled large (0.1 to 1%). CDR3 DNA sequence: TGTGCCAGCAGTTGGGCGACTAGCGGCTTCAATGAGCAGTTCTTC. Protein product: CASSWATSGFNEQFF. The genes are TRBV6-6 and TRBJ2-1, with 9 nucleotides matching TRBD2. In germline, CDR1 is MNHNY, CDR2 SVGAGI (reference sequence). V gave up 4 bases and J gave up 6 bases; unmatched junction bases: 7. There are 15 residues in the CDR3.

This clonotype is large in the sample. The J gene is TRBJ2-1, the V gene TRBV20-1; D ambiguous. Germline lookup yields CDR1 DFQATT and CDR2 SNEGSKA (reference sequence). There are 12 residues in the CDR3. V shed 6 bases and J shed 8 bases, with 14 bases lying between them. In DNA, the CDR3 is TGCAGTGCCGAAAGACTGCTCTATGAGCAGTTCTTC. Its protein product is CSAERLLYEQFF.

By sample fraction, this clonotype is large (0.1 to 1%). The rearrangement links TRBV12-3 or TRBV12-4 to TRBJ2-1, with TRBD2 as a possible D gene (6 bases). V lost 5 bases and J lost 10, with 15 bases in between. The CDR3 has 13 amino acids. In nucleotides, the CDR3 is TGTGCCAGCAGTATGCCGGAGGGAGAAGAGCAGTTCTTC. It yields the protein CASSMPEGEEQFF.

This clonotype is classed as medium-sized. The DNA for the CDR3 is TGTGCCAGCAGCCTTGGGACTAGCGGGGCAGCGGGTGAGCAGTTCTTC. As protein: CASSLGTSGAAGEQFF. This chain joins TRBV13 and TRBJ2-1, with TRBD2 identical over 13 bases. V was pared by 5 bases and J by 9 bases, with 10 bases of the junction left unmatched. The CDR3 is 16 residues long. CDR1 and CDR2 (germline): PRHDT, FYEKMQ (reference sequence).

The J gene is TRBJ2-7, the V gene TRBV20-1; 15 bases are a match to TRBD2. CDR3 length: 17 residues. Trimming at V came to 6 bases and at J to 3 bases, leaving 12 bases not matched to a gene. Per the germline V gene, CDR1 is DFQATT and CDR2 is SNEGSKA (reference sequence). The chain's CDR3 is CSARTSGRGLESYEQYF. The CDR3 DNA reads as TGCAGTGCCAGGACTAGCGGGAGGGGGTTAGAGAGCTACGAGCAGTACTTC.

Sample share makes this clonotype large. The chain is built from TRBV7-2 and TRBJ2-7; 11 nucleotides align to TRBD2. The V and J ends lost 6 bases and 1 base, in that order; junction bases with no gene match: 5. CDR1 and CDR2 (germline): SGHTA, FQGNSA. The CDR3 consists of 15 residues. The CDR3 DNA follows: TGTGCCAGCAGTTCCATAGCGGGAGGGTCCTACGAGCAGTACTTC. Protein product: CASSSIAGGSYEQYF.